The entry that follows covers one T cell receptor beta chain sequence. This same CDR3 is encoded by further DNA sequences in the sample. Sequencing was performed with immunoSEQ multiplex PCR; in TCRdb, only in-frame clones are kept and a portion is missing. The sample lists 70,000 to 90,000 clones; around 90% were seen once. The sample is drawn from a study of control samples from healthy donors and cancer patients. The CDR3 length is 14 residues. Germline V gives CDR1 LNHNV, CDR2 YYDKDF (reference sequence). V trimming: 3 bases; J trimming: 1 base; junction bases outside the gene matches: 1. This chain links TRBV15 with TRBJ2-7, with 9 positions matching TRBD1. The specimen was PBMCs. The sequence came from a woman aged 55 to 70 with head and neck cancer. The CDR3 DNA sequence: TGTGCCACCAGCAGGGGACAGGGTTCCTACGAGCAGTACTTC. This encodes CATSRGQGSYEQYF.